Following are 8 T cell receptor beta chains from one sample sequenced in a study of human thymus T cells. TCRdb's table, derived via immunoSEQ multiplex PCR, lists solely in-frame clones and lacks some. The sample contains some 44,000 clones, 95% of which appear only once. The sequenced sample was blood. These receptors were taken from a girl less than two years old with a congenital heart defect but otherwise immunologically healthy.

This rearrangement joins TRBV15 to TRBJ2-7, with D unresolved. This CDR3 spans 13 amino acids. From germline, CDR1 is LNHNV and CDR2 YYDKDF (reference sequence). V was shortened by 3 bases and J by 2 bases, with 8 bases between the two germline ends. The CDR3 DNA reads TGTGCCACCAGCAGGGGTAAAACCTACGAGCAGTACTTC. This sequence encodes CATSRGKTYEQYF.

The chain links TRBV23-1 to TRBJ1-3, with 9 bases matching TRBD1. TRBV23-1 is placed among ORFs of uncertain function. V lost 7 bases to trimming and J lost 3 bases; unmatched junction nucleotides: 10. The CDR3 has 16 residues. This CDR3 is CASNFSGTGIGNTIYF. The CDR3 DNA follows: TGCGCCAGCAACTTCTCCGGGACAGGGATTGGAAACACCATATATTTT.

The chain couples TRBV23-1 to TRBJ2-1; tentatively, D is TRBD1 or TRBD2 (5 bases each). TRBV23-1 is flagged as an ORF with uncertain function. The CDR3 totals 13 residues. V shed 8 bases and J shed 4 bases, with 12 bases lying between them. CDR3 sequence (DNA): TGCGCCAGCCTTCGGGGCAGATACAATGAGCAGTTCTTC. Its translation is CASLRGRYNEQFF.

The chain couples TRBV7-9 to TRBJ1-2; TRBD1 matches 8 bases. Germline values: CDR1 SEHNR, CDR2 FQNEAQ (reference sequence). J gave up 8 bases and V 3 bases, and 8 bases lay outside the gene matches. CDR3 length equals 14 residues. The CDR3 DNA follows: TGTGCCAGCAGCTTGACAGGGGAATTGGACGGCTACACCTTC. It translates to CASSLTGELDGYTF.

DNA of the CDR3: TGTGCCACCAGCAGAGTCTCGACCGGGGAGCTGTTTTTT. Translation: CATSRVSTGELFF. The V and J genes are TRBV15 and TRBJ2-2, with D uncertain. CDR3 length: 13 residues. Per the germline V gene, CDR1 is LNHNV and CDR2 is YYDKDF (reference sequence). Trimming took off 1 base at V and 5 bases at J, with 5 bases between the two ends.

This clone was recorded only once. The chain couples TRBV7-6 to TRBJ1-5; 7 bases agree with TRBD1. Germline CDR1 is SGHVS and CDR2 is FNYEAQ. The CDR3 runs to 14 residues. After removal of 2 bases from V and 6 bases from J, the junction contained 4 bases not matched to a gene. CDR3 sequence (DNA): TGTGCCAGCAGCTTAATTGCAGGGGGTCAGCCCCAGCATTTT. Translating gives CASSLIAGGQPQHF.

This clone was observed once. The CDR3 loop reads CASRPGSGQRAFF. The CDR3 coding sequence is TGTGCCAGCAGACCAGGTAGCGGGCAGCGGGCTTTCTTT. The chain has TRBV6-6 and TRBJ1-1; D remains unclear. The CDR3 consists of 13 residues. V was pared by 6 bases and J by 11 bases, with 19 bases between. Germline CDR1 is MNHNY and CDR2 is SVGAGI (reference sequence).

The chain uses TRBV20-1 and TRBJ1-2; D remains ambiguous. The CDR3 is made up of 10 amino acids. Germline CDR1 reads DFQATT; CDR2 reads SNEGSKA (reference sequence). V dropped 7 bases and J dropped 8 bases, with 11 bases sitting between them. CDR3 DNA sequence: TGCAGTGTCCCTAAGGGCGGCTACACCTTC. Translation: CSVPKGGYTF.